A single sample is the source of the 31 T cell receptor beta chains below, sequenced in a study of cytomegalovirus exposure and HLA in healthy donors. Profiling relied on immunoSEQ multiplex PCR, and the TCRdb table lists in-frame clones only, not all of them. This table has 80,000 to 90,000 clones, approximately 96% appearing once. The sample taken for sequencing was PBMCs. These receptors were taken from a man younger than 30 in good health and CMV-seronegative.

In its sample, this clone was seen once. CDR3 sequence reads: CASSPRATEETQYF. The CDR3 bases are TGTGCCAGCTCACCACGGGCGACAGAAGAGACCCAGTACTTC. The chain recombines TRBV18 with TRBJ2-5; TRBD1 might be the D (5 bases). V lost 1 base and J lost 3, with 9 bases in between. Germline loops: CDR1 KGHSH, CDR2 LQKENI. CDR3 length: 14 residues.

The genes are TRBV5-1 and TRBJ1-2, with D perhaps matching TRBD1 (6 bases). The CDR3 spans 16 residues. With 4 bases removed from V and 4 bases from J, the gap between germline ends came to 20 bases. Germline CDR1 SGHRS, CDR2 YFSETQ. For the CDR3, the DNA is TGCGCCAGCAGCGCCACTTCAACAGGGTTATCCTATGGCTACACCTTC. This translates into CASSATSTGLSYGYTF.

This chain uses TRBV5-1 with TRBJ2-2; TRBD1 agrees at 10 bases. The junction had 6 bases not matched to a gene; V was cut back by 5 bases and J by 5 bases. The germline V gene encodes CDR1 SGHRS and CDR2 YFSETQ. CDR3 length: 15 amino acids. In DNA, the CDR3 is TGCGCCAGCAGACCCCCGGGACAGGGGACCGGGGAGCTGTTTTTT. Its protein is CASRPPGQGTGELFF.

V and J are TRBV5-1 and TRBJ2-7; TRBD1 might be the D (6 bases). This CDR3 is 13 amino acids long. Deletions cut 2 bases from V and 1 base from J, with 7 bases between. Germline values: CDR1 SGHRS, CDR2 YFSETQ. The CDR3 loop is CASSLTGSYEQYF. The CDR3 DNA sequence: TGCGCCAGCAGCTTAACAGGGTCCTACGAGCAGTACTTC. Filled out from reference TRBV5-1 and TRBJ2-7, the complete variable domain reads KAGVTQTPRYLIKTRGQQVTLSCSPISGHRSVSWYQQTPGQGLQFLFEYFSETQRNKGNFPGRFSGRQFSNSRSEMNVSTLELGDSALYLCASSLTGSYEQYFGPGTRLTVT.

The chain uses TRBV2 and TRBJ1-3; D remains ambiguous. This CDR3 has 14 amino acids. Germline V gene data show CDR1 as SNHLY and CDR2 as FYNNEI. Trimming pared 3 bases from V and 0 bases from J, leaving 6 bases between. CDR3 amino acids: CASSEGLSGNTIYF. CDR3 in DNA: TGTGCCAGCAGTGAGGGCCTCTCTGGAAACACCATATATTTT.

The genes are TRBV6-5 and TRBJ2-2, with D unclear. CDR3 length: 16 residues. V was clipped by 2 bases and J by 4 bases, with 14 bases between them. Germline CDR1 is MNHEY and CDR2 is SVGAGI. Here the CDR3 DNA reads TGTGCCAGCAGTTACCTTTCTAGTGTGAGCACCGGGGAGCTGTTTTTT. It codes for CASSYLSSVSTGELFF.

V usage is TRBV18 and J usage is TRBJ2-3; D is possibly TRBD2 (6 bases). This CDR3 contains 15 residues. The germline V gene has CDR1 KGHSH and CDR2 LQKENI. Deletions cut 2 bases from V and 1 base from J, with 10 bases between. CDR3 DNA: TGTGCCAGCTCACCAGTTTTAGCGGGCACAGATACGCAGTATTTT. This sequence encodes CASSPVLAGTDTQYF.

CDR3 residues: CASRVGGTGVQYF. The CDR3 DNA sequence: TGTGCCAGCCGGGTTGGCGGGACAGGGGTGCAGTACTTC. This chain links TRBV6-5 with TRBJ2-7; 10 nucleotides align to TRBD1. With V trimmed by 8 bases and J by 9 bases, 10 bases remained unmatched. There are 13 residues in the CDR3. The germline V gene has CDR1 MNHEY and CDR2 SVGAGI.

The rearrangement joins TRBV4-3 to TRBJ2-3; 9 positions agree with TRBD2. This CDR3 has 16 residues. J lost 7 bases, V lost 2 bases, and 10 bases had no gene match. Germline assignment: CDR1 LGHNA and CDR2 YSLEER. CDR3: CASSQRRGGRGNTQYF. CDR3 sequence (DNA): TGCGCCAGCAGCCAACGGCGGGGCGGGAGGGGTAATACGCAGTATTTT.

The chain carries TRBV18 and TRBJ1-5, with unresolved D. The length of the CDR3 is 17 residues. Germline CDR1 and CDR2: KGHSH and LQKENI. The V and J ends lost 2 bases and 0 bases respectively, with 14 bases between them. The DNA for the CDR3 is TGTGCCAGCTCACCAACGGAGGATTATCATAGCAATCAGCCCCAGCATTTT. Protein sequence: CASSPTEDYHSNQPQHF.

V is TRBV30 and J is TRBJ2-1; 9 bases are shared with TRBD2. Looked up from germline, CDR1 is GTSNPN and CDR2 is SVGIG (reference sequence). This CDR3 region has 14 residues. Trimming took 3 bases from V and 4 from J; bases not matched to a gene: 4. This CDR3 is CAWSAGLAYNEQFF. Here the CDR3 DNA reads TGTGCCTGGAGCGCCGGACTAGCGTACAATGAGCAGTTCTTC. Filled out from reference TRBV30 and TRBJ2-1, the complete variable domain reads SQTIHQWPATLVQPVGSPLSLECTVEGTSNPNLYWYRQAAGRGLQLLFYSVGIGQISSEVPQNLSASRPQDRQFILSSKKLLLSDSGFYLCAWSAGLAYNEQFFGPGTRLTVL.

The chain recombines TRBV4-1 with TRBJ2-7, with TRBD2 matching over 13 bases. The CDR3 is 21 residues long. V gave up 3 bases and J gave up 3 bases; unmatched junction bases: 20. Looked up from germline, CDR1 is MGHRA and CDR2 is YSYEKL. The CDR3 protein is CASSHPQDWTTSGRAFYEQYF. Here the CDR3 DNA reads TGCGCCAGCAGCCACCCCCAAGACTGGACAACTAGCGGGAGGGCCTTCTACGAGCAGTACTTC.

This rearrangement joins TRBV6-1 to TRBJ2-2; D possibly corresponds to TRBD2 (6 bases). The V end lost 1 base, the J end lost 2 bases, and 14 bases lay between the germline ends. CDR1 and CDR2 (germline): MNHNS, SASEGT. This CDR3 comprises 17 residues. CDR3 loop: CASSEVRGGPNTGELFF. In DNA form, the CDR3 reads TGTGCCAGCAGTGAAGTAAGGGGAGGCCCCAACACCGGGGAGCTGTTTTTT.

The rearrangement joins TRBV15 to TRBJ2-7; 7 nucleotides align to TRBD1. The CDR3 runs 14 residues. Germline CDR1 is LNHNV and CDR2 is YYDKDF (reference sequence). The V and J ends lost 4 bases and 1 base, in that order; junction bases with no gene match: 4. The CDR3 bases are TGTGCCACCAGCATCCGACAGGGTTCCTACGAGCAGTACGTC. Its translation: CATSIRQGSYEQYV.

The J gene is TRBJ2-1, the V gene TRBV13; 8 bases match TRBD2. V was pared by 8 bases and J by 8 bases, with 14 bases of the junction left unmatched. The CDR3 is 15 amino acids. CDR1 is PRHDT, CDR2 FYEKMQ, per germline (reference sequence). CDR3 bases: TGTGCCAGCTACTTCCGGGGGCGGGGGGCCCATGAGCAGTTCTTC. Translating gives CASYFRGRGAHEQFF.

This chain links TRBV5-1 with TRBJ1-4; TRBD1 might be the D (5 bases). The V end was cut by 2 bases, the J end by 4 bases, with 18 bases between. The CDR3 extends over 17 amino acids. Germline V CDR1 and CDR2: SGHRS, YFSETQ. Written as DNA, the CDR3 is TGCGCCAGCAGCTTCGGGGGGTCGGGGTCGGGTAATGAAAAACTGTTTTTT. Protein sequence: CASSFGGSGSGNEKLFF.

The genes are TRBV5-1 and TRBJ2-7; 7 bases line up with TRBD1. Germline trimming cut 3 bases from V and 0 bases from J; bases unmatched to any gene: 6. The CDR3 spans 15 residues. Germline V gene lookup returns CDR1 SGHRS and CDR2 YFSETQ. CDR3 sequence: CASSSLGDSSYEQYF. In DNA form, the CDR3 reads TGCGCCAGCAGCTCCCTAGGGGACAGCTCCTACGAGCAGTACTTC.

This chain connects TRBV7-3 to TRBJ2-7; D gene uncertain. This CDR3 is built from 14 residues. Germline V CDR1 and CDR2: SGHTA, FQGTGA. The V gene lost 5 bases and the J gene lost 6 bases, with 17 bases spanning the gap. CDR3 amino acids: CASSPPNAGPEQYF. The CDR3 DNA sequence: TGTGCCAGCAGCCCCCCCAATGCAGGCCCCGAGCAGTACTTC.

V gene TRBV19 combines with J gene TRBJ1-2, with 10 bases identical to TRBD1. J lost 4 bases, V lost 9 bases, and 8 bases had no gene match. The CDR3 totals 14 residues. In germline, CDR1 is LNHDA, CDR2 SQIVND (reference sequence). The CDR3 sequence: CASRPGTGAYGYTF. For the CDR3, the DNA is TGTGCCAGCAGACCCGGGACAGGGGCCTATGGCTACACCTTC.

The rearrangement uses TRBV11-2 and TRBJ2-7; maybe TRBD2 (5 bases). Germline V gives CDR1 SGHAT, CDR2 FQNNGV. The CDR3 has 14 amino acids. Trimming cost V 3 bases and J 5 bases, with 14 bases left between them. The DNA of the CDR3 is TGTGCCAGCAGCTTCGGCACCGGGAACAACGAGCAGTACGTC. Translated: CASSFGTGNNEQYV.

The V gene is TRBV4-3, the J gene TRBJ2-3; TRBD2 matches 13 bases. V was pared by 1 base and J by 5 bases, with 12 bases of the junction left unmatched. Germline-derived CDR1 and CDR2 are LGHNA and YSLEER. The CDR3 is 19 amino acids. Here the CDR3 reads CASSQGLNGLAGARDTQYF. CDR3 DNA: TGCGCCAGCAGCCAAGGATTAAATGGACTAGCGGGAGCTAGAGATACGCAGTATTTT.

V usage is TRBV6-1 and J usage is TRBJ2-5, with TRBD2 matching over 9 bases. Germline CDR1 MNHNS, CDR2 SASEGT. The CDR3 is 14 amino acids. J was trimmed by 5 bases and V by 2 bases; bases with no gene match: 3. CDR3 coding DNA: TGTGCCAGCAGTGAACTAGCGGGATGGGAGACCCAGTACTTC. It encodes CASSELAGWETQYF.

The CDR3 DNA is TGTGCCAGCAATAAGAACAGCTTACCCCATGAAAAACTGTTTTTT. This translates into CASNKNSLPHEKLFF. The chain is built from TRBV6-1 and TRBJ1-4; no clear D gene. CDR1 and CDR2 from the germline V gene are MNHNS and SASEGT. The V end lost 7 bases, the J end lost 6 bases, and 18 bases lay between the germline ends. There are 15 residues in the CDR3.

The DNA for the CDR3 is TGTGCCAGCAGCTTGCCCTGGGGGCGGGAGGGCGCGAACACCGGGGAGCTGTTTTTT. Amino acids: CASSLPWGREGANTGELFF. This sequence joins TRBV7-6 and TRBJ2-2; TRBD2 matches 9 bases. Germline V CDR1 and CDR2: SGHVS, FNYEAQ. CDR3 length: 19 residues. V lost 3 bases and J lost 0; bases outside the gene matches: 11.

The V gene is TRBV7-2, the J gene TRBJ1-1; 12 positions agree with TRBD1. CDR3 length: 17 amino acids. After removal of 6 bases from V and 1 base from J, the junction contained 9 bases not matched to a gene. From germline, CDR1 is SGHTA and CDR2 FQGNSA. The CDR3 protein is CASSSGTGGWGNTEAFF. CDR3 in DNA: TGTGCCAGCAGTTCCGGGACAGGGGGCTGGGGGAACACTGAAGCTTTCTTT.

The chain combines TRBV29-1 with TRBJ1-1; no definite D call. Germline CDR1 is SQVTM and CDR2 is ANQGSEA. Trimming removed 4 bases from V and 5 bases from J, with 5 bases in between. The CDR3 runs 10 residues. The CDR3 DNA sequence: TGCAGCGTTGCGGAGACTGAAGCTTTCTTT. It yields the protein CSVAETEAFF.

In nucleotides, the CDR3 is TGTGCCAGCAGCCTTAGCGGTTCCTCCTACGAGCAGTACTTC. Its protein is CASSLSGSSYEQYF. The chain recombines TRBV7-9 with TRBJ2-7; tentatively, D is TRBD2 (6 bases). V was trimmed by 5 bases and J by 0 bases, leaving 11 bases between them. The CDR3 extends over 14 amino acids. CDR1 and CDR2 from the germline V gene are SEHNR and FQNEAQ (reference sequence).

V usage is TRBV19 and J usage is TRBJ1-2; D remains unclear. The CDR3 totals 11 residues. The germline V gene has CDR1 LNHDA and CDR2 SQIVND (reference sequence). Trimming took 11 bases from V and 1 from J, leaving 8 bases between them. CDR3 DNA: TGTGCCTTAGCATATAACTATGGCTACACCTTC. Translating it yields CALAYNYGYTF. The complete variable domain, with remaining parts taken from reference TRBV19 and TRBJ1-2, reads DGGITQSPKYLFRKEGQNVTLSCEQNLNHDAMYWYRQDPGQGLRLIYYSQIVNDFQKGDIAEGYSVSREKKESFPLTVTSAQKNPTAFYLCALAYNYGYTFGSGTRLTVV.

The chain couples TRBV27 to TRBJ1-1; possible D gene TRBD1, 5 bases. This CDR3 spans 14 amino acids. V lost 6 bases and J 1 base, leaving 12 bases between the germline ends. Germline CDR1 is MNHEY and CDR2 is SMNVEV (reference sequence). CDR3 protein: CASRGGVSNTEAFF. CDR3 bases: TGTGCCAGCAGGGGGGGGGTCTCGAACACTGAAGCTTTCTTT.

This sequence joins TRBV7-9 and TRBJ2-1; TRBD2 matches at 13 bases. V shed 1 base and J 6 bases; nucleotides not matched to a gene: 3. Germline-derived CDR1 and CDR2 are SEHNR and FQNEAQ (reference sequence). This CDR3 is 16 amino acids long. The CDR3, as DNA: TGTGCCAGCAGCTTAGGAGGGACTAGCGGGACCAATGAGCAGTTCTTC. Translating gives CASSLGGTSGTNEQFF.

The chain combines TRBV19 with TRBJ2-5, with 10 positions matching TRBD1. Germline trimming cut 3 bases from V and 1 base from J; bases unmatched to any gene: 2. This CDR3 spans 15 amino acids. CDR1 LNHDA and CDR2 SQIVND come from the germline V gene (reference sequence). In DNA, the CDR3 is TGTGCCAGTAGTATGACAGGGGGCTTCCAAGAGACCCAGTACTTC. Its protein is CASSMTGGFQETQYF.